The 15 T cell receptor beta chains presented below share a single source sample, sequenced in a study of post-analysis software for immune sequencing data. Each TCR beta cDNA library carried unique molecular identifiers. TCRdb ran MiXCR on the PCR reads and lists one entry per CDR3 protein. The data show more than 500,000 distinct CDR3 sequences, with 34% seen just once and 6% held by the top ten. Their antigens are not known. Findings and limits, study-wide: In patients, TRBV5-6, TRBV5-1 and TRBV20-1 belonged to roughly five TRBV segments found more frequently than in controls.

Sequences were obtained from blood. These receptors all come from a girl aged 2-17 years with multiple sclerosis.

V gene TRBV29-1 combines with J gene TRBJ2-7, with 11 bases fitting TRBD2. TRBJ2-5 explains the end of the DNA better; the J call may be wrong. Per the germline V gene, CDR1 is SQVTM and CDR2 is ANQGSEA. This CDR3 is 13 amino acids long. For the CDR3, the DNA is TGCAGTGCTAGAAGGCTAGCGGGAGGGACCCAGTACTTC. Translating gives CSARRLAGGTQYF.

This chain uses TRBV5-6 with TRBJ2-1; D gene unclear. CDR3 length: 16 residues. CDR1 is SGHDT and CDR2 is YYEEEE in the germline V gene. Trimming stripped 2 bases from V and 3 bases from J, with 15 bases between. In DNA form, the CDR3 reads TGTGCCAGCAGCTTCCTCGGAAAACGGAGCTACAATGAGCAGTTCTTC. This codes for CASSFLGKRSYNEQFF.

This clonotype was found a few times. J is TRBJ1-5 and V is TRBV24-1; possibly TRBD1 for D (6 bases). V lost 3 bases to trimming and J lost 3 bases, with 11 bases between them. This CDR3 spans 15 amino acids. The germline V gene has CDR1 KGHDR and CDR2 SFDVKD. CDR3 sequence reads: CATSDPGQANQPQHF. DNA of the CDR3: TGTGCCACCAGTGATCCGGGACAAGCCAATCAGCCCCAGCATTTT.

V and J are TRBV5-1 and TRBJ2-1; 9 bases align to TRBD1. This CDR3 comprises 15 residues. Germline V gives CDR1 SGHRS, CDR2 YFSETQ. V lost 4 bases to trimming and J lost 7 bases; unmatched junction nucleotides: 9. The CDR3 protein is CASSTGQGQENEQFF. CDR3 nucleotides: TGCGCCAGCAGCACGGGACAGGGACAGGAAAATGAGCAGTTCTTC.

The chain is built from TRBV28 and TRBJ1-6; no firm D call. The CDR3 extends over 13 amino acids. Germline V gene sequence: CDR1 MDHEN, CDR2 SYDVKM. The ends were cut back, 6 bases at V and 10 bases at J, with 13 bases in the middle. The CDR3 loop reads CASSPGFQSPLHF. The DNA for the CDR3 is TGTGCCAGCAGCCCCGGATTCCAGTCACCCCTCCACTTT.

This clonotype has just a few counts. This chain joins TRBV4-1 and TRBJ1-2; D possibly corresponds to TRBD1 (5 bases). This CDR3 spans 14 amino acids. Trimming cost V 1 base and J 0 bases, with 6 bases left between them. Germline CDR1 reads MGHRA; CDR2 reads YSYEKL. The CDR3 region is CASSQGGPNYGYTF. For the CDR3, the DNA is TGCGCCAGCAGCCAAGGGGGCCCTAACTATGGCTACACCTTC.

This clonotype was detected a few times. The chain recombines TRBV6-1 with TRBJ2-3, with 11 bases matching TRBD2. Unmatched junction bases numbered 5, after V lost 5 bases and J lost 1 base. The CDR3 has 16 residues. The V gene's germline CDR1 is MNHNS and CDR2 SASEGT. The CDR3 here is CASSPIAGGGTDTQYF. CDR3 bases: TGTGCCAGCAGTCCAATAGCGGGGGGGGGCACAGATACGCAGTATTTT.

The chain couples TRBV5-1 to TRBJ1-4, with a possible D match to TRBD1 (6 bases). There are 15 residues in the CDR3. Germline V gene sequence: CDR1 SGHRS, CDR2 YFSETQ. Trimming left V 3 bases short and J 0 bases short, with 9 bases between. CDR3: CASSSQGTTNEKLFF. In nucleotides, the CDR3 is TGCGCCAGCAGCTCTCAGGGGACAACTAATGAAAAACTGTTTTTT.

V usage is TRBV12-3 or TRBV12-4 and J usage is TRBJ2-3, with 14 nucleotides matching TRBD2. The trim removed 7 bases at V and 7 bases at J, leaving 16 bases unmatched. The CDR3 consists of 18 residues. In DNA form, the CDR3 reads TGTGCCAGCAACCTAGGGGCGACTAGCGGGGGGGTGACCCATACGCAGTATTTT. This translates into CASNLGATSGGVTHTQYF.

The CDR3 is CASSFAQEGLAGGNEQFF. The CDR3 DNA sequence: TGTGCCAGCAGCTTTGCCCAAGAGGGGCTAGCGGGGGGCAATGAGCAGTTCTTC. This chain uses TRBV13 with TRBJ2-1, with 11 bases identical to TRBD2. The CDR3 runs to 18 residues. Unmatched junction bases numbered 13, after V lost 3 bases and J lost 6 bases. Germline CDR1 and CDR2: PRHDT and FYEKMQ (reference sequence).

This clonotype was recorded only once. This rearrangement joins TRBV6-2 or TRBV6-3 to TRBJ1-5; TRBD1 is a possible D gene (6 bases). The ends were cut back, 7 bases at V and 4 bases at J, with 20 bases in the middle. Germline CDR1 reads MNHEY; CDR2 reads SVGEGT. The CDR3 covers 16 residues. CDR3 sequence: CASMAFRDTANQPQHF. The DNA for the CDR3 is TGTGCCAGCATGGCTTTTCGGGACACCGCAAATCAGCCCCAGCATTTT.

This clonotype was found once. The chain is built from TRBV7-2 and TRBJ2-5; TRBD2 matches at 15 bases. Per the germline V gene, CDR1 is SGHTA and CDR2 is FQGNSA. V shed 1 base and J 13 bases; nucleotides not matched to a gene: 7. This CDR3 is built from 15 residues. Written as DNA, the CDR3 is TGTGCCAGCAGCTTAGATTCAGGACTAGCGGGGGGGTGGTACTTC. Its translation: CASSLDSGLAGGWYF.

This clonotype occurred once. The V gene is TRBV2, the J gene TRBJ2-4; unclear D gene. CDR3 length equals 16 residues. Germline CDR1 reads SNHLY; CDR2 reads FYNNEI. Trimming took off 2 bases at V and 2 bases at J, with 13 bases between the two ends. The CDR3 coding sequence is TGTGCCAGCAGTGAAATCGCCGCTGAGACCAAAAACATTCAGTACTTC. Translated, it gives CASSEIAAETKNIQYF.

The V and J genes are TRBV20-1 and TRBJ2-7, with 11 bases that match TRBD2. The CDR3 has 14 residues. The trim removed 6 bases at V and 2 bases at J, leaving 6 bases unmatched. The germline V gene has CDR1 DFQATT and CDR2 SNEGSKA (reference sequence). CDR3 DNA: TGCAGTGCGGCGACTAGCGGGACCACCTACGAGCAGTACTTC. Its translation is CSAATSGTTYEQYF.

The chain joins TRBV4-1 to TRBJ1-1, with D unclear. CDR3 size: 14 residues. Germline CDR1 MGHRA, CDR2 YSYEKL. V lost 1 base and J lost 10, with 16 bases in between. CDR3 sequence: CASSQVVAKGGAFF. In DNA form, the CDR3 reads TGCGCCAGCAGCCAAGTTGTGGCCAAGGGAGGAGCTTTCTTT.